This TCR beta chain comes out of a study of cytomegalovirus exposure and HLA in healthy donors. Background on the study: Earlier findings included some 120 million unique TCR beta sequences obtained from 150 million to 200 million T cells.

This PCR relied on a set of 60 Vbeta primers and 13 Jbeta primers. Sequencing used immunoSEQ multiplex PCR; TCRdb keeps in-frame clones, though not all of them. Among tens of thousands of clones, about nine tenths were seen once, and the ten largest hold more than 7.5%. In the case of this clone: Its antigen is not identified.

Points from the study as a whole: In a later analysis, a missense DCLRE1C variant was linked to TCR beta V- and J-gene trimming. The study designated some 180 TCR beta chains cytomegalovirus-associated.

Germline-derived CDR1 and CDR2 are SGHRS and YFSETQ. This CDR3 has 15 residues. V dropped 4 bases and J dropped 0 bases, with 12 bases sitting between them. The receptor comes from a woman aged 40 to 50 in good health and CMV-seropositive. The rearrangement uses TRBV5-1 and TRBJ2-3; D remains ambiguous. Sequencing used PBMCs. The CDR3 region is CASSPFPSSTDTQYF. CDR3 sequence (DNA): TGCGCCAGCAGCCCCTTCCCCTCTAGCACAGATACGCAGTATTTT.